This T cell receptor (beta chain) was observed in a study of CXCR3-negative and CXCR3-positive naive CD8 T cells. Study-level information: Sequencing yielded some 140 million TRB reads, roughly 1.5 +/- 0.3 million per library. Study-level findings and limits: Naive CXCR3-negative and CXCR3-positive cells had similar TRBV-TRBJ usage; memory differed.

The study made its TRB cDNA libraries by 5' RACE, adding UMI labels. TCRdb re-analyzed the 5' RACE reads; it lists each CDR3 protein once, without DNA. The repertoire table contains roughly 24,000 distinct CDR3 sequences. A word on this clonotype: No antigen is known for it.

From germline, CDR1 is SGDLS and CDR2 YYNGEE. CDR3 size: 16 residues. The TCR was taken from a human donor in good health. Some clones in this sample may be carry-over from other donors' samples. Specimen: naive CXCR3- CD8+ T cells from blood. Subset reported: CD45RO-CCR7+CD27+CD95- naive CD8+ T cells lacking CXCR3 (TNR3-). This chain connects TRBV9 to TRBJ2-1; the TCRdb D gene call, TRBD2, has no DNA to confirm it. CDR3 in amino acids: CASSVTREGSYNEQFF.